This entry lists 9 T cell receptor beta chains sequenced from one sample in a study of OX40 agonist ivuxolimab in advanced cancers. Sequenced by immunoSEQ multiplex PCR; TCRdb stores in-frame clones only, minus some. Of around 150,000 clones listed, under 95% are singletons. Sequencing was performed on CD4+ or CD8+ T cells sorted from blood, taken in a trial of the OX40 agonist ivuxolimab. The receptors originated from an adult with an advanced solid tumor such as melanoma, head and neck, liver or kidney cancer.

The V gene is TRBV11-2, the J gene TRBJ2-7; D may be TRBD2 (6 bases). The CDR3 covers 14 residues. Trimming removed 5 bases at V and 3 bases at J, with 14 bases between. CDR1 is SGHAT and CDR2 is FQNNGV in the germline V gene. CDR3 loop: CASSPIRRGYEQYF. CDR3 DNA: TGTGCCAGCAGCCCAATACGGAGGGGCTACGAGCAGTACTTC. The whole variable domain, filled in from reference TRBV11-2 and TRBJ2-7, reads EAGVAQSPRYKIIEKRQSVAFWCNPISGHATLYWYQQILGQGPKLLIQFQNNGVVDDSQLPKDRFSAERLKGVDSTLKIQPAKLEDSAVYLCASSPIRRGYEQYFGPGTRLTVT.

CDR3 in amino acids: CASRRDLHTDTQYF. CDR3 nucleotides: TGTGCCAGCAGGAGGGACTTACACACAGATACGCAGTATTTT. The J gene is TRBJ2-3, the V gene TRBV6-5, with D perhaps TRBD2 (6 bases). Trimming took off 6 bases at V and 2 bases at J, with 12 bases between the two ends. The CDR3 is 14 residues long. Germline assignment: CDR1 MNHEY and CDR2 SVGAGI.

This clone has a single count. V is TRBV7-3 and J is TRBJ1-2, with D unresolved. Trimming removed 0 bases at V and 0 bases at J, with 11 bases between. The CDR3 is 16 residues long. Per the germline V gene, CDR1 is SGHTA and CDR2 is FQGTGA. In DNA, the CDR3 is TGTGCCAGCAGCTTAACGGGTGACCCCTCTAACTATGGCTACACCTTC. Its protein is CASSLTGDPSNYGYTF.

This clone showed up just a few times. The chain links TRBV7-9 to TRBJ1-2, with no clear D. Germline V CDR1 and CDR2: SEHNR, FQNEAQ (reference sequence). Trimming removed 1 base from V and 5 bases from J, with 14 bases in between. The CDR3 runs 15 residues. In DNA form, the CDR3 reads TGTGCCAGCAGCTTAGAGGCAGGATGGGCTTATGGCTACACCTTC. As protein: CASSLEAGWAYGYTF.

The chain recombines TRBV5-6 with TRBJ1-2; 8 bases fit TRBD1. V was clipped by 4 bases and J by 6 bases; unmatched bases: 8. Germline V gene sequence: CDR1 SGHDT, CDR2 YYEEEE. The CDR3 contains 14 residues. DNA for the CDR3: TGTGCCAGCAGCACTCTAGGACAGGGCGATGGCTACACCTTC. This sequence encodes CASSTLGQGDGYTF.

The gene calls are TRBV7-2 and TRBJ2-5, with D tentatively TRBD2 (6 bases). The CDR3 contains 11 residues. Per the germline V gene, CDR1 is SGHTA and CDR2 is FQGNSA. Deletions cut 5 bases from V and 13 bases from J, with 14 bases between. The CDR3 bases are TGTGCCAGCAGCCGACCGGGACTCTGGTACTTC. Encoded protein: CASSRPGLWYF.

The genes are TRBV7-2 and TRBJ2-7, with 10 bases aligning to TRBD2. V shed 4 bases and J 3 bases; nucleotides not matched to a gene: 12. The CDR3 loop spans 17 amino acids. Germline assignment: CDR1 SGHTA and CDR2 FQGNSA. The CDR3 nucleotides read TGTGCCAGCAGCTCCAGGGGGGTTAGCGGGAGGCTCTACGAGCAGTACTTC. Translation: CASSSRGVSGRLYEQYF.

The chain employs TRBV5-1 and TRBJ1-1, with TRBD1 as a possible D gene (6 bases). CDR3 length equals 12 residues. From germline, CDR1 is SGHRS and CDR2 YFSETQ. Trimming left V 1 base short and J 5 bases short, with 6 bases between. The CDR3 loop is CASSLRGTEAFF. CDR3 nucleotide sequence: TGCGCCAGCAGCTTGAGGGGGACTGAAGCTTTCTTT.

The rearrangement uses TRBV7-6 and TRBJ1-5; TRBD1 is a possible D gene (5 bases). The length of the CDR3 is 16 residues. V lost 1 base, J lost 4 bases, and 14 bases lay in between. CDR1 is SGHVS and CDR2 is FNYEAQ in the germline V gene. The CDR3: CASSLGGAGMNQPQHF. The CDR3 DNA reads as TGTGCCAGCAGCTTAGGGGGCGCGGGGATGAATCAGCCCCAGCATTTT. Full variable domain (rest looked up from reference TRBV7-6 and TRBJ1-5): GAGVSQSPRYKVTKRGQDVALRCDPISGHVSLYWYRQALGQGPEFLTYFNYEAQQDKSGLPNDRFSAERPEGSISTLTIQRTEQRDSAMYRCASSLGGAGMNQPQHFGDGTRLSIL.